The next 3 T cell receptor beta chains were all read from a single sample in a study of blood T cells in healthy people across ages. Through a sample-barcoded 5' primer and a J-beta primer mix, a second PCR was run for 7 to 11 cycles. From the 5' RACE reads, TCRdb called clonotypes with MiXCR, one entry per CDR3 protein. Here the sample spans approximately 770,000 distinct CDR3 sequences, nearly 60% being singletons. Material for sequencing was blood. These receptors were collected from a young man in good health.

This clonotype turned up a few times. The chain has TRBV5-1 and TRBJ2-5; D ambiguous. The J call may be faulty, since TRBJ2-7 better matches the DNA end. The CDR3 runs 12 residues. In germline, CDR1 is SGHRS, CDR2 YFSETQ. CDR3 in DNA: TGCGCCAGCAGCTTGAATATACACGAGCAGTACTTC. Translation gives CASSLNIHEQYF.

This chain links TRBV7-6 with TRBJ1-4, with D unresolved. Between the trimmed V and J ends, which lost 1 base and 5 bases, there was a span of 11 bases. Germline V gene lookup returns CDR1 SGHVS and CDR2 FNYEAQ. This CDR3 is built from 15 residues. This CDR3 reads CASSLGVDSNEKLFF. CDR3 sequence (DNA): TGTGCCAGCAGCTTAGGTGTGGACTCGAATGAAAAACTGTTTTTT.

The gene calls are TRBV29-1 and TRBJ2-3, with a tentative D call TRBD1 (5 bases). Germline CDR1 SQVTM, CDR2 ANQGSEA. V shed 5 bases and J shed 2 bases, with 11 bases lying between them. The CDR3 sequence is 13 residues long. The CDR3 nucleotides read TGCAGCGTTCGGGCAGGGCTCACAGATACGCAGTATTTT. Translation gives CSVRAGLTDTQYF.